These 5 T cell receptor beta chains were sequenced from one sample in a study of T-cell reconstitution after alpha-beta-depleted transplantation in children. The TCRbeta library was prepared with unique molecular identifiers. Each CDR3 protein gets one entry after TCRdb re-called the PCR reads with MiXCR. Altogether 490,000 or so distinct CDR3 sequences are present, roughly an eighth being singletons, with the ten largest covering less than 6.5%. The sample consisted of PBMCs from the stem cell graft donor, taken from the stem cell graft. The receptors here all came from a human donor who donated a stem cell graft to a child with combined immunodeficiency.

CDR3 in amino acids: CASSSYSGSAFTDTQYF. The CDR3 region has the DNA TGTGCCAGCAGCTCCTATTCCGGGTCAGCGTTTACAGATACGCAGTATTTT. The J gene is TRBJ2-3, the V gene TRBV7-9; D is unclear. This CDR3 is 17 amino acids long. The germline V and J ends were trimmed by 4 bases and 3 bases, with 20 bases remaining between them. CDR1 and CDR2 (germline): SEHNR, FQNEAQ (reference sequence).

This chain uses TRBV14 with TRBJ2-1; 11 bases are a match to TRBD2. The ends lost 5 bases at V and 7 bases at J; junction bases unmatched: 7. Germline V CDR1 and CDR2: SGHDN, FVKESK. The CDR3 consists of 15 residues. CDR3 residues: CASSDLAGGVNEQFF. Written as DNA, the CDR3 is TGTGCCAGCAGCGATCTAGCGGGAGGAGTTAATGAGCAGTTCTTC.

The sample holds a few counts of this clonotype. The chain employs TRBV20-1 and TRBJ2-7; 12 nucleotides line up with TRBD2. V shed 2 bases and J 4 bases; nucleotides not matched to a gene: 6. Germline V gene sequence: CDR1 DFQATT, CDR2 SNEGSKA (reference sequence). CDR3 length equals 15 residues. DNA of the CDR3: TGCAGTGCTAGACGGACTAGCGGGACCCTATACGAGCAGTACTTC. This sequence encodes CSARRTSGTLYEQYF.

This sequence joins TRBV3-1 and TRBJ2-1, with 15 bases aligning to TRBD2. The germline V gene has CDR1 LGHDT and CDR2 YNNKEL (reference sequence). Unmatched junction bases numbered 9, after V lost 5 bases and J lost 10 bases. The CDR3 consists of 16 residues. Here the CDR3 reads CASSAPGLAGGGEQFF. The CDR3 nucleotides read TGTGCCAGCAGCGCACCGGGACTAGCGGGGGGTGGCGAGCAGTTCTTC.

This clonotype was picked up one time. The chain employs TRBV18 and TRBJ2-7, with 7 positions matching TRBD1. Germline trimming cut 3 bases from V and 12 bases from J; bases unmatched to any gene: 8. Germline loops: CDR1 KGHSH, CDR2 LQKENI. This CDR3 has 12 residues. The CDR3 reads CASSPGTEIRYF. The DNA of the CDR3 is TGTGCCAGCTCACCCGGGACAGAAATCCGGTACTTC.